The sequence of this T cell receptor (beta chain) was determined in a study of T cell responses to AZD1222 COVID-19 vaccine. There are 18 residues in the CDR3. V lost 4 bases, J lost 4 bases, and 10 bases stayed unmatched. Germline CDR1 reads SGDLS; CDR2 reads YYNGEE. Concerning this clone itself: Antigen: not known.

Libraries were prepared by immunoSEQ multiplex PCR; TCRdb keeps only in-frame clonotypes and omits some of them. The sample shows over 150,000 clones, approximately 86% of them seen only once. The study, taken as a whole, reports: Only 5 or 6 individuals given AZD1222 were seropositive at baseline. Reportedly, nearly half the spike-specific TCRs target unmutated variant regions.

Here the sequenced sample was peripheral blood, taken on day 0 of AZD1222 vaccination. The clonotype comes from an adult in good health. This sequence joins TRBV9 and TRBJ1-6, with 11 nucleotides matching TRBD1. CDR3 residues: CASSPRGDRGSYNSPLHF. Here the CDR3 DNA reads TGTGCCAGCAGCCCTCGGGGGGACAGGGGGTCTTATAATTCACCCCTCCACTTT. The full variable domain, completed using reference TRBV9 and TRBJ1-6, is DSGVTQTPKHLITATGQRVTLRCSPRSGDLSVYWYQQSLDQGLQFLIQYYNGEERAKGNILERFSAQQFPDLHSELNLSSLELGDSALYFCASSPRGDRGSYNSPLHFGNGTRLTVT.